Shown below are 17 T cell receptor beta chains from a single sample sequenced in a study of T cell repertoires in cytomegalovirus infection. Via MiXCR, TCRdb re-called the reads, giving one row per CDR3 protein. The profile shows around 180,000 distinct CDR3 sequences, under 25% of them singletons. Sequenced material: PBMCs. These receptors all come from a human donor in good health (CMV status not recorded). Some clones in this sample may be carry-over from other donors' samples.

This clonotype was counted only a few times. The chain is built from TRBV12-3 or TRBV12-4 and TRBJ1-4, with a tentative D call TRBD1 (6 bases). Trimming cost V 4 bases and J 3 bases, with 15 bases left between them. This CDR3 contains 16 residues. Here the CDR3 reads CASSSKRTAPNEKLFF. CDR3 DNA sequence: TGTGCCAGCAGTTCAAAACGGACAGCGCCTAATGAAAAACTGTTTTTT.

The V call is TRBV5-1, the J call TRBJ1-2, with 8 bases identical to TRBD1. Germline values: CDR1 SGHRS, CDR2 YFSETQ. V lost 3 bases to trimming and J lost 4 bases; unmatched junction nucleotides: 14. The CDR3 runs to 17 residues. CDR3 amino acids: CASSSRPSDRDAYGYTF. Here the CDR3 DNA reads TGCGCCAGCAGCTCTCGACCATCGGACAGGGACGCCTATGGCTACACCTTC.

There are a few counts of this clonotype. This chain uses TRBV7-8 with TRBJ2-2; D might be TRBD2 (5 bases). Between the trimmed V and J ends, which lost 3 bases and 0 bases, there was a span of 11 bases. CDR1 is SGHVS, CDR2 FQNEAQ, per germline. CDR3 size: 16 residues. In DNA, the CDR3 is TGTGCCAGCAGCTTTGGAGGACCAGCGAACACCGGGGAGCTGTTTTTT. It codes for CASSFGGPANTGELFF.

This clonotype was recorded at least ten times. The chain has TRBV12-3 or TRBV12-4 and TRBJ2-3; 12 bases fit TRBD2. With 2 bases clipped from V and 4 bases from J, the junction kept 7 bases outside the gene matches. The CDR3 has 17 amino acids. In DNA form, the CDR3 reads TGTGCCAGCAGTTTAACGGCTAGCGGGAGGGCCGCAGATACGCAGTATTTT. It encodes CASSLTASGRAADTQYF.

In DNA, the CDR3 is TGTGCCACCACCTCCACAAAGGGCCGAAATGAGCAGTTCTTC. It encodes CATTSTKGRNEQFF. The chain recombines TRBV24-1 with TRBJ2-1; D is unresolved. The CDR3 is 14 residues long. Germline CDR1 is KGHDR and CDR2 is SFDVKD. Trimming shortened V by 8 bases and J by 7 bases, and 17 bases separated the two germline ends.

This clonotype was observed many times. The V and J genes are TRBV7-2 and TRBJ1-1; weak D call: TRBD1 (5 bases). This CDR3 contains 12 residues. Germline lookup yields CDR1 SGHTA and CDR2 FQGNSA. V lost 3 bases and J 11 bases, leaving 13 bases between the germline ends. The CDR3 loop reads CASSFVGTGAFF. As DNA, the CDR3 is TGTGCCAGCAGCTTCGTCGGGACCGGGGCTTTCTTT. The full variable domain, its missing parts supplied by reference TRBV7-2 and TRBJ1-1, is GAGVSQSPSNKVTEKGKDVELRCDPISGHTALYWYRQSLGQGLEFLIYFQGNSAPDKSGLPSDRFSAERTGGSVSTLTIQRTQQEDSAVYLCASSFVGTGAFFGQGTRLTVV.

This clonotype has just a few counts. The chain links TRBV7-3 to TRBJ1-6, with TRBD1 identical over 9 bases. The germline CDR1 and CDR2 sequences are SGHTA and FQGTGA. This CDR3 is 15 amino acids long. The V segment lost 4 bases and the J segment 7 bases; nucleotides outside the gene matches: 5. The CDR3 coding sequence is TGTGCCAGCAGCTCGGACAGGGGAGCGAATTCACCCCTCCACTTT. This translates into CASSSDRGANSPLHF.

This clonotype was counted at least ten times. The gene calls are TRBV7-8 and TRBJ2-5, with 11 bases identical to TRBD2. CDR1 is SGHVS, CDR2 FQNEAQ, per germline. V lost 5 bases to trimming and J lost 7 bases; unmatched junction nucleotides: 6. The CDR3 sequence is 14 residues long. CDR3 nucleotide sequence: TGTGCCAGCAGCCTGGGACTAGCGGAGGGGACCCAGTACTTC. This gives the protein CASSLGLAEGTQYF.

The chain joins TRBV6-1 to TRBJ1-1, with D uncertain. This CDR3 has 14 residues. Germline V gene sequence: CDR1 MNHNS, CDR2 SASEGT. Trimming removed 5 bases at V and 3 bases at J, with 13 bases between. In nucleotides, the CDR3 is TGTGCCAGCAGTTCGGTAGTGGTGTACACTGAAGCTTTCTTT. It specifies CASSSVVVYTEAFF.

This clonotype appeared many times. The chain is built from TRBV7-2 and TRBJ2-1; TRBD1 or TRBD2 may be the D gene (5 bases each). Germline V gene data show CDR1 as SGHTA and CDR2 as FQGNSA. The germline V and J ends were trimmed by 1 base and 7 bases, with 11 bases remaining between them. This CDR3 is 14 amino acids long. CDR3 in amino acids: CASSLVQGRNEQFF. The CDR3 DNA reads TGTGCCAGCAGCTTAGTGCAGGGACGGAATGAGCAGTTCTTC.

This clonotype came up a few times. The chain is built from TRBV15 and TRBJ1-2, with D unclear. The CDR3 totals 16 residues. V lost 0 bases to trimming and J lost 0 bases, with 11 bases between them. Per the germline V gene, CDR1 is LNHNV and CDR2 is YYDKDF (reference sequence). CDR3 DNA: TGTGCCACCAGCAGAGATTCCCAGAGATCTAACTATGGCTACACCTTC. It encodes CATSRDSQRSNYGYTF.

The rearrangement links TRBV7-2 to TRBJ1-4; D call uncertain. The germline V and J ends were trimmed by 0 bases and 5 bases, with 10 bases remaining between them. The CDR3 length is 15 residues. CDR1 is SGHTA and CDR2 is FQGNSA in the germline V gene. CDR3 in amino acids: CASSLAIGENEKLFF. The CDR3 DNA is TGTGCCAGCAGCTTAGCTATCGGGGAGAATGAAAAACTGTTTTTT.

The chain has TRBV20-1 and TRBJ2-5; 12 bases line up with TRBD2. With V trimmed by 6 bases and J by 3 bases, 5 bases remained unmatched. This CDR3 comprises 14 residues. Germline assignment: CDR1 DFQATT and CDR2 SNEGSKA (reference sequence). CDR3 in amino acids: CSARLAGEKETQYF. CDR3 nucleotides: TGCAGTGCGCGACTAGCGGGGGAGAAAGAGACCCAGTACTTC.

The sample holds many counts of this clonotype. The V and J genes are TRBV12-3 or TRBV12-4 and TRBJ1-6; D may be TRBD1 (6 bases). The CDR3 spans 18 residues. V was cut by 6 bases and J by 0 bases, with 18 bases left in between. The CDR3 protein is CASSFRTGPSSYNSPLHF. The CDR3 bases are TGTGCCAGCAGCTTCAGAACAGGGCCAAGCTCCTATAATTCACCCCTCCACTTT.

This clonotype turned up a few times. The CDR3 DNA reads TGTGCCAGCAGCGACCCCCGTTGGGGCCGAGAGACCCAGTACTTC. Protein product: CASSDPRWGRETQYF. The genes are TRBV7-9 and TRBJ2-5, with D tentatively TRBD1 (5 bases). Germline CDR1 SEHNR, CDR2 FQNEAQ (reference sequence). This CDR3 contains 15 residues. V was trimmed by 5 bases and J by 4 bases, leaving 17 bases between them.

V is TRBV11-3 and J is TRBJ2-5, with D uncertain. The CDR3 length is 14 residues. Trimming took 4 bases from V and 5 from J, leaving 14 bases between them. Germline CDR1 SGHNT, CDR2 YENEEA. CDR3 sequence: CASSYLTSRETQYF. The CDR3 region has the DNA TGTGCCAGCAGCTACCTGACCTCCCGGGAGACCCAGTACTTC.

This clonotype was detected many times. The V and J genes are TRBV7-3 and TRBJ2-3, with D possibly TRBD2 on 6 matching bases. From germline, CDR1 is SGHTA and CDR2 FQGTGA. The CDR3 covers 21 residues. Trimming shortened V by 1 base and J by 0 bases, and 26 bases separated the two germline ends. The CDR3 bases are TGTGCCAGCAGCTTAAGGCCCCCGACTGCGGGGAGACTAACTAGCACAGATACGCAGTATTTT. Translating it yields CASSLRPPTAGRLTSTDTQYF.